These 27 T cell receptor beta chains originate from one sample sequenced in a study of T cells in Graves' hyperthyroidism and ophthalmopathy. Amplification of TCR beta CDR3 regions was performed using RNA transcripts as template. First-round RT-PCR targeting the TCR CDR3 was performed with the HTBI primer set. In TCRdb, the multiplex PCR reads were re-called with MiXCR into one record per CDR3 protein. The sample contains 93,000 or so distinct CDR3 sequences, approximately 50% of which appear only once. The sample consisted of blood. The receptors derive from a middle-aged man with Graves' hyperthyroidism.

This clonotype was seen many times. The rearrangement links TRBV7-2 to TRBJ2-1; D might be TRBD2 (5 bases). V gave up 5 bases and J gave up 5 bases, with 10 bases separating them. The CDR3 is made up of 13 amino acids. CDR1 SGHTA and CDR2 FQGNSA come from the germline V gene. The CDR3 sequence: CASSLTTNNEQFF. The CDR3 DNA is TGTGCCAGCAGCCTAACGACTAACAATGAGCAGTTCTTC.

This clonotype was observed at least ten times. V gene TRBV7-9 combines with J gene TRBJ2-7; TRBD2 might be the D (5 bases). The CDR3 is 14 residues long. The V end was cut by 4 bases, the J end by 1 base, with 11 bases between. Germline V gene data show CDR1 as SEHNR and CDR2 as FQNEAQ (reference sequence). This CDR3 reads CASSSGLDSYEQYF. The CDR3 nucleotides are TGTGCCAGCAGCTCGGGATTAGATTCCTACGAGCAGTACTTC.

This clonotype was counted many times. Germline and junction disagree at one end, which may indicate a read error. The CDR3 is CASSMWAPDSYGQYF. The CDR3 bases are TGTGCCAGTAGTATGTGGGCACCGGATTCCTACGGGCAGTACTTC. The chain has TRBV19 and TRBJ2-7; D remains unclear. The CDR3 length is 15 residues. Germline-derived CDR1 and CDR2 are LNHDA and SQIVND (reference sequence).

The CDR3 sequence: CASSLGLAGLTDTQYF. The CDR3 DNA reads as TGTGCCAGCAGCTTAGGACTAGCGGGACTCACAGATACGCAGTATTTT. V usage is TRBV5-6 and J usage is TRBJ2-3; 12 bases are shared with TRBD2. In germline, CDR1 is SGHDT, CDR2 YYEEEE. The trim removed 2 bases at V and 2 bases at J, leaving 3 bases unmatched. This CDR3 region has 16 residues.

The rearrangement joins TRBV29-1 to TRBJ1-4; D call uncertain. The V and J ends lost 8 bases and 0 bases respectively, with 10 bases between them. The CDR3 is made up of 13 amino acids. In germline, CDR1 is SQVTM, CDR2 ANQGSEA. The CDR3 DNA reads TGCAGCTTAGACGGAGCAACTAATGAAAAACTGTTTTTT. Amino acid sequence: CSLDGATNEKLFF.

The V gene is TRBV19, the J gene TRBJ2-7; D remains ambiguous. Germline V gene data show CDR1 as LNHDA and CDR2 as SQIVND (reference sequence). V was cut by 7 bases and J by 9 bases, with 16 bases left in between. The CDR3 is made up of 12 amino acids. CDR3 bases: TGTGCCAGTATAGAGGATGGAGAAGCGCAGTACTTC. It is translated as CASIEDGEAQYF.

About this clonotype: It is unclear where the CDR3 begins or ends on the DNA, so no DNA is shown, and the CDR3 is as TCRdb lists it. This chain links TRBV7-6 with TRBJ2-2; the table gives TRBD1 as D, unverified against the DNA. Ends included, the CDR3 has 21 residues. In germline, CDR1 is SGHVS, CDR2 FNYEAQ. The CDR3 is CASSPISVGGGTMIQVEEVLF.

Ten or more counts support this clonotype. The chain joins TRBV7-9 to TRBJ2-2; 12 bases line up with TRBD2. CDR1 is SEHNR and CDR2 is FQNEAQ in the germline V gene (reference sequence). CDR3 size: 16 residues. V dropped 5 bases and J dropped 2; count of bases not matched to a gene: 3. The CDR3 region has the DNA TGTGCCAGCAGCCAACTAGCGGGGGGAAACACCGGGGAGCTGTTTTTT. Its protein is CASSQLAGGNTGELFF.

This chain links TRBV19 with TRBJ2-7; TRBD1 matches 7 bases. Germline V lookup: CDR1 LNHDA, CDR2 SQIVND (reference sequence). Germline trimming cut 9 bases from V and 4 bases from J; bases unmatched to any gene: 9. The CDR3 sequence is 13 residues long. CDR3 DNA sequence: TGTGCCAGCAGGGGAAGGGGGCATTACGAGCAGTACTTC. The encoded protein is CASRGRGHYEQYF. Variable domain in full (rest from reference TRBV19 and TRBJ2-7): DGGITQSPKYLFRKEGQNVTLSCEQNLNHDAMYWYRQDPGQGLRLIYYSQIVNDFQKGDIAEGYSVSREKKESFPLTVTSAQKNPTAFYLCASRGRGHYEQYFGPGTRLTVT.

This clonotype was seen repeatedly, ten times or more. This chain uses TRBV6-5 with TRBJ1-1, with 8 bases that match TRBD1. This CDR3 contains 14 residues. V lost 5 bases to trimming and J lost 5 bases; unmatched junction nucleotides: 7. Germline CDR1 is MNHEY and CDR2 is SVGAGI. The CDR3 is CASSELRGLTEAFF. The CDR3 DNA follows: TGTGCCAGCAGTGAACTCAGGGGGCTAACTGAAGCTTTCTTT.

As for this clonotype: This may be a read error, as it is one base from a much larger clone. This chain uses TRBV5-1 with TRBJ1-1; D may be TRBD1 (5 bases). The CDR3 contains 17 residues. Trimming left V 4 bases short and J 0 bases short, with 19 bases between. Germline V gene data show CDR1 as SGHRS and CDR2 as YFSETQ. The CDR3 DNA is TGCGCCAGCAGCCCGGAGCCCGGTGGGGGAATGAACACTGAAGCTTTCTTT. This sequence encodes CASSPEPGGGMNTEAFF.

The chain carries TRBV19 and TRBJ1-2; weak D call: TRBD1 (6 bases). This CDR3 spans 13 amino acids. Germline V CDR1 and CDR2: LNHDA, SQIVND (reference sequence). V lost 11 bases to trimming and J lost 2 bases, with 15 bases between them. The CDR3 nucleotides are TGTGCCCCACGGACAGAGGAGAACTATGGCTACACCTTC. This encodes CAPRTEENYGYTF.

This clonotype appeared many times. The gene calls are TRBV7-8 and TRBJ2-3; no firm D call. V lost 5 bases and J lost 2, with 5 bases in between. The CDR3 sequence is 12 residues long. Germline CDR1 reads SGHVS; CDR2 reads FQNEAQ. CDR3 in DNA: TGTGCCAGCAGCCGCTCCACAGATACGCAGTATTTT. Its protein is CASSRSTDTQYF.

This clonotype has just a few counts. The V and J genes are TRBV2 and TRBJ1-1; D uncertain. CDR3 length: 13 residues. The germline V gene has CDR1 SNHLY and CDR2 FYNNEI. V was pared by 5 bases and J by 7 bases, with 14 bases between. CDR3 amino acids: CASSLVDYFEAFF. Here the CDR3 DNA reads TGTGCCAGCAGTCTAGTGGACTACTTTGAAGCTTTCTTT.

This chain joins TRBV9 and TRBJ2-3, with TRBD2 matching over 8 bases. This CDR3 comprises 15 residues. V dropped 3 bases and J dropped 2; count of bases not matched to a gene: 5. In germline, CDR1 is SGDLS, CDR2 YYNGEE. DNA for the CDR3: TGTGCCAGCAGCGGAGCGGGGGAGCACACAGATACGCAGTATTTT. Protein product: CASSGAGEHTDTQYF.

This clonotype was seen ten or more times. The chain couples TRBV5-1 to TRBJ1-6; D remains unclear. Trimming cost V 0 bases and J 8 bases, with 6 bases left between them. Germline V lookup: CDR1 SGHRS, CDR2 YFSETQ. The CDR3 consists of 13 residues. The CDR3 is CASSLAQDSPLHF. DNA of the CDR3: TGCGCCAGCAGCTTGGCCCAGGATTCACCCCTCCACTTT.

This clonotype occurred many times. The chain links TRBV12-3 or TRBV12-4 to TRBJ1-1, with TRBD1 identical over 7 bases. Germline trimming cut 5 bases from V and 2 bases from J; bases unmatched to any gene: 11. The CDR3 runs 16 residues. CDR3 sequence (DNA): TGTGCCAGCAGTAAGGGACAGATAAACCATAACACTGAAGCTTTCTTT. This translates into CASSKGQINHNTEAFF.

This clonotype was observed many times. The chain joins TRBV24-1 to TRBJ2-3; no clear D gene. The CDR3 loop spans 16 amino acids. Germline lookup yields CDR1 KGHDR and CDR2 SFDVKD. V was clipped by 1 base and J by 1 base, with 11 bases between them. CDR3 amino acids: CATSDFGSDGTDTQYF. CDR3 sequence (DNA): TGTGCCACCAGTGATTTTGGCAGCGACGGCACAGATACGCAGTATTTT.

This clonotype was picked up many times. This CDR3 is CSAGSPSGPYEQYF. In nucleotides, the CDR3 is TGCAGTGCGGGGAGTCCTAGCGGCCCCTACGAGCAGTACTTC. The rearrangement uses TRBV20-1 and TRBJ2-7, with 7 bases that match TRBD2. With V trimmed by 6 bases and J by 2 bases, 10 bases remained unmatched. Germline V gene data show CDR1 as DFQATT and CDR2 as SNEGSKA (reference sequence). This CDR3 contains 14 residues.

J is TRBJ2-7 and V is TRBV18; 9 bases line up with TRBD1. J gave up 4 bases and V 7 bases, and 8 bases lay outside the gene matches. The CDR3 totals 14 residues. Germline V lookup: CDR1 KGHSH, CDR2 LQKENI. Here the CDR3 DNA reads TGTGCCAGCTTCCCGGACAGGGGAAGGTACGAGCAGTACTTC. Protein sequence: CASFPDRGRYEQYF.

This clonotype was observed at least ten times. J is TRBJ1-5 and V is TRBV6-5; D is unclear. The V and J ends lost 6 bases and 5 bases respectively, with 11 bases between them. Germline-derived CDR1 and CDR2 are MNHEY and SVGAGI. The CDR3 covers 13 residues. CDR3 nucleotide sequence: TGTGCCAGCAGACCCGACCGATATCAGCCCCAGCATTTT. The encoded protein is CASRPDRYQPQHF.

In this sample, this clonotype turned up many times. The chain uses TRBV29-1 and TRBJ2-7, with D perhaps given as TRBD1 or TRBD2 (5 bases each). CDR3 length: 12 residues. The V end was cut by 1 base, the J end by 7 bases, with 11 bases between. CDR1 is SQVTM and CDR2 is ANQGSEA in the germline V gene. The CDR3 reads CSVEGGTDEQYF. The CDR3 coding sequence is TGCAGCGTTGAAGGGGGGACGGATGAGCAGTACTTC.

The sample holds one count of this clonotype. CDR3 bases: TGTGCCACCAGCAGCCGGAGGGTGGGGGACACCGGGGAGCTGTTTTTT. Translation gives CATSSRRVGDTGELFF. V gene TRBV15 combines with J gene TRBJ2-2; D is possibly TRBD2 (6 bases). Per germline, CDR1 LNHNV and CDR2 YYDKDF (reference sequence). This CDR3 contains 16 residues. V gave up 3 bases and J gave up 3 bases, with 14 bases separating them.

This clonotype showed up many times. The chain recombines TRBV12-3 or TRBV12-4 with TRBJ1-1, with a weak D call TRBD1 (5 bases). This CDR3 is built from 13 residues. The V end was cut by 6 bases, the J end by 4 bases, with 12 bases between. Here the CDR3 reads CASRGWGSTEAFF. The CDR3 bases are TGTGCCAGCAGGGGATGGGGGAGCACTGAAGCTTTCTTT.

There are many counts of this clonotype. The gene calls are TRBV20-1 and TRBJ1-2; 10 nucleotides line up with TRBD1. The CDR3 has 13 residues. Losses at the gene ends were 3 bases for V and 8 bases for J; bases not matched to a gene: 6. Germline V gene lookup returns CDR1 DFQATT and CDR2 SNEGSKA (reference sequence). CDR3 protein: CSASQGTGVGYTF. DNA of the CDR3: TGCAGTGCTAGTCAAGGGACAGGGGTCGGCTACACCTTC.

The chain has TRBV2 and TRBJ2-5, with 14 bases lining up with TRBD2. The CDR3 totals 15 residues. Germline V gene data show CDR1 as SNHLY and CDR2 as FYNNEI. The V segment lost 7 bases and the J segment 4 bases; nucleotides outside the gene matches: 5. In DNA form, the CDR3 reads TGTGCCAGCATCGGGACTAGCGGGAGTCGAGAGACCCAGTACTTC. Translated, it gives CASIGTSGSRETQYF. Using reference TRBV2 and TRBJ2-5 for the parts outside the CDR3, the full variable domain is EPEVTQTPSHQVTQMGQEVILRCVPISNHLYFYWYRQILGQKVEFLVSFYNNEISEKSEIFDDQFSVERPDGSNFTLKIRSTKLEDSAMYFCASIGTSGSRETQYFGPGTRLLVL.

J is TRBJ2-7 and V is TRBV7-9, with TRBD2 matching 10 bases. This CDR3 is built from 16 residues. V trimming: 3 bases; J trimming: 0 bases; junction bases outside the gene matches: 5. CDR1 is SEHNR, CDR2 FQNEAQ, per germline (reference sequence). CDR3 region: CASSLTSGWNSYEQYF. The CDR3 DNA sequence: TGTGCCAGCAGCTTGACTAGCGGGTGGAACTCCTACGAGCAGTACTTC.